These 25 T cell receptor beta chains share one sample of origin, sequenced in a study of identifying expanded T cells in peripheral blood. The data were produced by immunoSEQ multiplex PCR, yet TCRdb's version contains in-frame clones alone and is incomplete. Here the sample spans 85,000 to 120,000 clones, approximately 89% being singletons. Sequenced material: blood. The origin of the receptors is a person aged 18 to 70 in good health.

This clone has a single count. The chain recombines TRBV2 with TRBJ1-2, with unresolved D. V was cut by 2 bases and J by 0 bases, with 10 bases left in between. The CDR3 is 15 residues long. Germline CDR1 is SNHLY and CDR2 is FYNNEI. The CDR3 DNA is TGTGCCAGCAGTGAATTATTCGGGACTAACTATGGCTACACCTTC. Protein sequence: CASSELFGTNYGYTF.

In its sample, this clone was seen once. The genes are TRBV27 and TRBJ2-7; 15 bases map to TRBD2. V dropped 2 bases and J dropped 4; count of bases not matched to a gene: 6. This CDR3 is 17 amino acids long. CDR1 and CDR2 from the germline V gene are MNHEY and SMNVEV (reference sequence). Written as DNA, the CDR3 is TGTGCCAGCAGTTTAGACAGGACTAGCGGGAGGGCATACGAGCAGTACTTC. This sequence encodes CASSLDRTSGRAYEQYF.

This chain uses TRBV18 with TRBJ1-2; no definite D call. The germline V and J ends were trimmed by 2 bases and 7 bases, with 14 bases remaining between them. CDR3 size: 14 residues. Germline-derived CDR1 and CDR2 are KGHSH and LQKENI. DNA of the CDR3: TGTGCCAGCTCACCAGCCGGCCCCGAGGGTGGCTACACCTTC. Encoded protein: CASSPAGPEGGYTF.

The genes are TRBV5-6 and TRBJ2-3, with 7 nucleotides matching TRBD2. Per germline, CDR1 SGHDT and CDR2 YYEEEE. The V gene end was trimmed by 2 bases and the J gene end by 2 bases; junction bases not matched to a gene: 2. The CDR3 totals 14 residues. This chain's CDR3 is CASSLAGITDTQYF. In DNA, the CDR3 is TGTGCCAGCAGCTTAGCGGGGATCACAGATACGCAGTATTTT.

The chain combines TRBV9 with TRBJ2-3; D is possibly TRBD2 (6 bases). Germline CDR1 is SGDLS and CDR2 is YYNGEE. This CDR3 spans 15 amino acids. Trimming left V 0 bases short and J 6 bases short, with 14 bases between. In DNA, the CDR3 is TGTGCCAGCAGCGTAGATCCGGTGGGGGGTGATACGCAGTATTTT. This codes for CASSVDPVGGDTQYF. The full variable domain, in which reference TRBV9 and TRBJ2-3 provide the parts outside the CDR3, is DSGVTQTPKHLITATGQRVTLRCSPRSGDLSVYWYQQSLDQGLQFLIQYYNGEERAKGNILERFSAQQFPDLHSELNLSSLELGDSALYFCASSVDPVGGDTQYFGPGTRLTVL.

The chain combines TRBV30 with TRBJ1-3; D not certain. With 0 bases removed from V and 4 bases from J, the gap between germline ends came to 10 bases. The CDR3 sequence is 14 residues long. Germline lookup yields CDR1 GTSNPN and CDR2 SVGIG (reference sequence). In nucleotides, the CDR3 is TGTGCCTGGAGTGTACCCAGGTTAGGAAACACCATATATTTT. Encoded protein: CAWSVPRLGNTIYF.

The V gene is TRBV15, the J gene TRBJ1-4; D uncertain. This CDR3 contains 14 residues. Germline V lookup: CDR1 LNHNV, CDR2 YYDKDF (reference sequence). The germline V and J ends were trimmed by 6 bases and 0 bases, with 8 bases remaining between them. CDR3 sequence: CATRQIATNEKLFF. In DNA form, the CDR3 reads TGTGCCACCAGACAGATTGCAACTAATGAAAAACTGTTTTTT.

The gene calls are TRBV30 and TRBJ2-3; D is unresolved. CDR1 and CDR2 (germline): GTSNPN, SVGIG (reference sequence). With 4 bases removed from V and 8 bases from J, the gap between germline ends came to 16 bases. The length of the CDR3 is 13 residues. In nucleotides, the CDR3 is TGTGCCTGGAATCTGGCTAGATCCAGTACGCAGTATTTT. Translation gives CAWNLARSSTQYF.

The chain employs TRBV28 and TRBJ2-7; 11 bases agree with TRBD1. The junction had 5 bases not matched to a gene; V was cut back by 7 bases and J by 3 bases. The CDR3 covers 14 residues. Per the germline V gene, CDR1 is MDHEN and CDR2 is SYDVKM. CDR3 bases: TGTGCCAGCACCCCGGGACAGGGGGTCTACGAGCAGTACTTC. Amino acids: CASTPGQGVYEQYF.

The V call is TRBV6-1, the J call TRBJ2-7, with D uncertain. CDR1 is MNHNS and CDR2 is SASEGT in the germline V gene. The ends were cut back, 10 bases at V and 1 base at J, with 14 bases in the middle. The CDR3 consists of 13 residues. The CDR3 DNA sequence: TGTGCCACCCAGATGGATTTTTCCTACGAGCAGTACTTC. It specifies CATQMDFSYEQYF.

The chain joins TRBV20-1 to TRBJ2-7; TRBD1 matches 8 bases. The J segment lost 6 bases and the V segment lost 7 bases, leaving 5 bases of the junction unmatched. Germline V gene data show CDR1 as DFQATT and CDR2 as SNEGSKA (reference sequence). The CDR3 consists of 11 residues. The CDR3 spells CSGTGQVEQYF. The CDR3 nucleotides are TGCAGTGGTACGGGACAGGTCGAGCAGTACTTC.

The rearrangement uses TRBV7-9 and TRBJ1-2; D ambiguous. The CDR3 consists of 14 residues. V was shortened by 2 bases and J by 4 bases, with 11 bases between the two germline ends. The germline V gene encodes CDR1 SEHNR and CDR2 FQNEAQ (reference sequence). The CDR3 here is CASSLSGFFYGYTF. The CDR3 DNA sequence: TGTGCCAGCAGCTTAAGCGGGTTCTTCTATGGCTACACCTTC.

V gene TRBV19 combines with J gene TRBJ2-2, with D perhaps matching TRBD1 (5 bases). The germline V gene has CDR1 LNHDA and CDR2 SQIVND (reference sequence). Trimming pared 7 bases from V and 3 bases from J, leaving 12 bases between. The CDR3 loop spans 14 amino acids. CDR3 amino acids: CASTKGWDTGELFF. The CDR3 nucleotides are TGTGCCAGTACCAAGGGGTGGGACACCGGGGAGCTGTTTTTT.

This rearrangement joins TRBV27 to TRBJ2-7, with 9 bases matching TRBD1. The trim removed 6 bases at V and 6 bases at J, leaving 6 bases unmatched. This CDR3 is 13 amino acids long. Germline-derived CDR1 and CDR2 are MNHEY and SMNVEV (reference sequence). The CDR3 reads CASRRTGGFEQYF. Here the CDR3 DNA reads TGTGCCAGCAGGAGAACAGGGGGCTTCGAGCAGTACTTC.

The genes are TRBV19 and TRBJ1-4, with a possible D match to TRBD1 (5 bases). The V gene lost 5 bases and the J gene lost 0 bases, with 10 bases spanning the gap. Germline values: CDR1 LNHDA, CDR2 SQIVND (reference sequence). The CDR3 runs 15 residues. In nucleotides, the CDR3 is TGTGCCAGTAGTCTCCAGGGCGCAACTAATGAAAAACTGTTTTTT. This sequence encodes CASSLQGATNEKLFF.

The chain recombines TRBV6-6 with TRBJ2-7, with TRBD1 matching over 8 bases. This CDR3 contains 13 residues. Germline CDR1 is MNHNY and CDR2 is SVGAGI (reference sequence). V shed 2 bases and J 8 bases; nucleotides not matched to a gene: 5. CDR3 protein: CASSYQGARQQYF. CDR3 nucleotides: TGTGCCAGCAGTTACCAGGGGGCGCGCCAGCAGTACTTC.

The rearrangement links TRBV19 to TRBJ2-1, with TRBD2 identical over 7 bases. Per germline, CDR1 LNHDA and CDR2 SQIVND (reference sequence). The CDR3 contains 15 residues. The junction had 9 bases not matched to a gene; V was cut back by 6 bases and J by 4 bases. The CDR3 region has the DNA TGTGCCAGTAGGCCGCGGGAGTCTCTTTACAATGAGCAGTTCTTC. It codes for CASRPRESLYNEQFF.

The CDR3 loop reads CASSLSGQGYNEQFF. CDR3 DNA sequence: TGTGCCAGCAGCTTATCGGGACAGGGATACAATGAGCAGTTCTTC. The chain recombines TRBV7-2 with TRBJ2-1; 9 bases are shared with TRBD1. Germline CDR1 SGHTA, CDR2 FQGNSA. The CDR3 has 15 residues. J lost 4 bases, V lost 2 bases, and 3 bases had no gene match. Full variable domain (remainder filled in from reference TRBV7-2 and TRBJ2-1): GAGVSQSPSNKVTEKGKDVELRCDPISGHTALYWYRQSLGQGLEFLIYFQGNSAPDKSGLPSDRFSAERTGGSVSTLTIQRTQQEDSAVYLCASSLSGQGYNEQFFGPGTRLTVL.

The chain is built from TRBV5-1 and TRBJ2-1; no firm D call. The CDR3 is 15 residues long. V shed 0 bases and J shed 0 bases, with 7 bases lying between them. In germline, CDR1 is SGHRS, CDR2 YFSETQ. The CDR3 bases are TGCGCCAGCAGCTTGGAAGCAGCCTCCTACAATGAGCAGTTCTTC. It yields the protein CASSLEAASYNEQFF.

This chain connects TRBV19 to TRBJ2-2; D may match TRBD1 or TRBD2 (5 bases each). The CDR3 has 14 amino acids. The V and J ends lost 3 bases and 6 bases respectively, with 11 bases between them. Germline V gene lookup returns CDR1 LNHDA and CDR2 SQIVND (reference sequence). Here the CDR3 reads CASSIKLGAGELFF. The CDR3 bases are TGTGCCAGTAGTATTAAGCTGGGGGCCGGGGAGCTGTTTTTT. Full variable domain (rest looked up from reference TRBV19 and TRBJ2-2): DGGITQSPKYLFRKEGQNVTLSCEQNLNHDAMYWYRQDPGQGLRLIYYSQIVNDFQKGDIAEGYSVSREKKESFPLTVTSAQKNPTAFYLCASSIKLGAGELFFGEGSRLTVL.

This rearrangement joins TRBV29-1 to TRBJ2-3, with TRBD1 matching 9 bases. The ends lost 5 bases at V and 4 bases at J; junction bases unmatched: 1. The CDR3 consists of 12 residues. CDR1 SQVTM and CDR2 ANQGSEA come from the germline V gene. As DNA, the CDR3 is TGCAGCGTTAGACAGGGGGCAGATACGCAGTATTTT. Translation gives CSVRQGADTQYF.

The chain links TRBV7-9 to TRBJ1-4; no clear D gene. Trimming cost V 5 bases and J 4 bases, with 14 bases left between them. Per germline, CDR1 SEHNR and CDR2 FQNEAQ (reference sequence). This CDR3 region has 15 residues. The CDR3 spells CASSRTRDYNEKLFF. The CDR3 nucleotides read TGTGCCAGCAGCCGAACCCGGGATTATAATGAAAAACTGTTTTTT.

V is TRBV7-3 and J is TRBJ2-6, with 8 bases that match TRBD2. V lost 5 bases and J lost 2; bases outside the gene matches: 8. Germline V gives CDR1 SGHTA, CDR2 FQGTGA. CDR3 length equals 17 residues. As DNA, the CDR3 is TGTGCCAGCAGCCCCGCGGGGGGCGTCCCTGGGGCCAACGTCCTGACTTTC. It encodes CASSPAGGVPGANVLTF.

The CDR3 here is CASSQEVHGSGELFF. The CDR3 bases are TGTGCCAGCAGCCAAGAGGTTCACGGCTCCGGGGAGCTGTTTTTT. V gene TRBV4-2 combines with J gene TRBJ2-2; D is unresolved. The CDR3 covers 15 residues. The V and J ends lost 0 bases and 6 bases respectively, with 11 bases between them. The germline V gene encodes CDR1 LGHNA and CDR2 YNFKEQ.

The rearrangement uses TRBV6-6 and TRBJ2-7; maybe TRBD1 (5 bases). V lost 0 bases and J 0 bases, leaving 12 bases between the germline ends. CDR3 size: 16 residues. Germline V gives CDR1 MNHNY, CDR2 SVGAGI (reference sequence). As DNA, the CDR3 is TGTGCCAGCAGTTACTCAGGGGCAGGCAGCTCCTACGAGCAGTACTTC. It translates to CASSYSGAGSSYEQYF.